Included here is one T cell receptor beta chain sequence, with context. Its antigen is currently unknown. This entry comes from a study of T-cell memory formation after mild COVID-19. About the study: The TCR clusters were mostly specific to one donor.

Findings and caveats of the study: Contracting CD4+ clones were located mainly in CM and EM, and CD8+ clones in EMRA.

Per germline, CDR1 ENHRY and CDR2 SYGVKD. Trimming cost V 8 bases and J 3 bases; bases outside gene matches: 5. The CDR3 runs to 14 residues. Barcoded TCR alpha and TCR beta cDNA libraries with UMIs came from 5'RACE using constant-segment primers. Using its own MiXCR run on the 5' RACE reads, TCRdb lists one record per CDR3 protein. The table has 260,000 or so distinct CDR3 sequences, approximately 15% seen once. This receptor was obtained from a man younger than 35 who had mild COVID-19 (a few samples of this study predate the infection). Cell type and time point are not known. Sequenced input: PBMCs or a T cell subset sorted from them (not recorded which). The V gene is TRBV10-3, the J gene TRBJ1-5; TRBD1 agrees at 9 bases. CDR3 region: CAIGWTGANQPQHF. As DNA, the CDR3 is TGTGCCATCGGATGGACAGGGGCCAATCAGCCCCAGCATTTT.